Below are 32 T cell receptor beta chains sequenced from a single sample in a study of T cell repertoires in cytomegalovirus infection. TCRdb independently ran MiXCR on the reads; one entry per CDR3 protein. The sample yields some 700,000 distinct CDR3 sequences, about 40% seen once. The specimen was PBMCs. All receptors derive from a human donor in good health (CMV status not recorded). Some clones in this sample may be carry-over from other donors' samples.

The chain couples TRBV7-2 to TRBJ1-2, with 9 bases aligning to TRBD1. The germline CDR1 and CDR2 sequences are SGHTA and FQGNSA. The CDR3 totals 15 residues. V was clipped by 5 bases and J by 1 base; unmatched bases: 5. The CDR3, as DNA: TGTGCCAGCAGCCCGGGACAGGGATTTAACTATGGCTACACCTTC. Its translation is CASSPGQGFNYGYTF.

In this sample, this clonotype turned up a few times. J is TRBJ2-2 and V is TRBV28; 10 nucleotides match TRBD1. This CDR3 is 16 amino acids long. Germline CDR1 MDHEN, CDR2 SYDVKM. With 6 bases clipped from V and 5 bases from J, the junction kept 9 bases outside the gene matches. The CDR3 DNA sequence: TGTGCCAGCAGACTCCAAGGACAGGGGGGAACCGGGGAGCTGTTTTTT. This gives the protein CASRLQGQGGTGELFF. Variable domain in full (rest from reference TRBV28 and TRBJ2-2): DVKVTQSSRYLVKRTGEKVFLECVQDMDHENMFWYRQDPGLGLRLIYFSYDVKMKEKGDIPEGYSVSREKKERFSLILESASTNQTSMYLCASRLQGQGGTGELFFGEGSRLTVL.

The CDR3 region is CSATGRHDTQYF. For the CDR3, the DNA is TGCAGTGCAACGGGTCGCCACGATACGCAGTATTTT. This sequence joins TRBV20-1 and TRBJ2-3; D unresolved. The CDR3 runs 12 residues. Between the trimmed V and J ends, which lost 6 bases and 6 bases, there was a span of 13 bases. Germline CDR1 and CDR2: DFQATT and SNEGSKA (reference sequence).

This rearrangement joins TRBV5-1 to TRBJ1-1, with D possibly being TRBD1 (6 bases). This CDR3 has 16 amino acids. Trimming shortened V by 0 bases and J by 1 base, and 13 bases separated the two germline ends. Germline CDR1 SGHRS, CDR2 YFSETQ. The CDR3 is CASSLAGGGGNTEAFF. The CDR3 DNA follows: TGCGCCAGCAGCTTGGCCGGAGGAGGGGGGAACACTGAAGCTTTCTTT. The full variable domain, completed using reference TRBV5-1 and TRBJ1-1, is KAGVTQTPRYLIKTRGQQVTLSCSPISGHRSVSWYQQTPGQGLQFLFEYFSETQRNKGNFPGRFSGRQFSNSRSEMNVSTLELGDSALYLCASSLAGGGGNTEAFFGQGTRLTVV.

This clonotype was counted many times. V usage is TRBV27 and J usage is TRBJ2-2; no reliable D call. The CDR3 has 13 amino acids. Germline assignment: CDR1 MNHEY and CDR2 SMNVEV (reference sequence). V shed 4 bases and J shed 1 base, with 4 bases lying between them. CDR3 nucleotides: TGTGCCAGCAGTTCCCTGAACACCGGGGAGCTGTTTTTT. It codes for CASSSLNTGELFF.

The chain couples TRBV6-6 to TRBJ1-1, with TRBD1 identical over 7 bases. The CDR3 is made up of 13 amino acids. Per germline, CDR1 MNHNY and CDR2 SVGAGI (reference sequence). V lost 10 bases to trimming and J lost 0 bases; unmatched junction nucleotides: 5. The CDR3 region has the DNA TGTGCCACCAAGGACAGGATGAACACTGAAGCTTTCTTT. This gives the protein CATKDRMNTEAFF.

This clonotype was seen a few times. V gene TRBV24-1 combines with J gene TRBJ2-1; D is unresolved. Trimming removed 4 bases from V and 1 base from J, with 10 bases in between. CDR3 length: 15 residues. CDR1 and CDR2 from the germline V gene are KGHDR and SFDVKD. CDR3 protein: CATSEGPASYNEQFF. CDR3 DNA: TGTGCCACCAGTGAGGGCCCCGCGTCCTACAATGAGCAGTTCTTC.

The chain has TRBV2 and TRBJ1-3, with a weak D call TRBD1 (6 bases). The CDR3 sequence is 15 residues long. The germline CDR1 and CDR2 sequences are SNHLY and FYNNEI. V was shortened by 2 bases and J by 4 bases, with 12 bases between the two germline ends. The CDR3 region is CASSEQGPRGNTIYF. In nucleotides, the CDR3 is TGTGCCAGCAGTGAACAGGGGCCAAGAGGAAACACCATATATTTT.

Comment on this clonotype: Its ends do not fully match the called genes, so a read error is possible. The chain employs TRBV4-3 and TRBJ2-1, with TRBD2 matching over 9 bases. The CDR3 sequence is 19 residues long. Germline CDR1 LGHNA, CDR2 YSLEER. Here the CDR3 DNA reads TGCGCCAGCAACCAAGATTTCGCGGTGGGCGGGGGGGCCTACAATGAGCAGTTCTTC. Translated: CASNQDFAVGGGAYNEQFF.

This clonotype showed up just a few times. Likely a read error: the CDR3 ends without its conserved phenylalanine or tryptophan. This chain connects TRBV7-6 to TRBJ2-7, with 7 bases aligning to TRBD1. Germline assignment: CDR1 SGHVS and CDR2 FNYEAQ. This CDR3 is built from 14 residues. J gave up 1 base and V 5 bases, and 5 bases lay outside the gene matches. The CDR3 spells CASSRGTVSYEQYL. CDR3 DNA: TGTGCCAGCAGCCGAGGGACAGTTTCCTACGAGCAGTACTTA.

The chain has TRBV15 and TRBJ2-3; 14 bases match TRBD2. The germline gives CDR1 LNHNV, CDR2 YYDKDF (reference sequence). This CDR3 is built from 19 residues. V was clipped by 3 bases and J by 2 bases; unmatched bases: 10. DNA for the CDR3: TGTGCCACCAGCAGGGGGTGGGGGACTAGCGGGGGTAACACAGATACGCAGTATTTT. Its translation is CATSRGWGTSGGNTDTQYF.

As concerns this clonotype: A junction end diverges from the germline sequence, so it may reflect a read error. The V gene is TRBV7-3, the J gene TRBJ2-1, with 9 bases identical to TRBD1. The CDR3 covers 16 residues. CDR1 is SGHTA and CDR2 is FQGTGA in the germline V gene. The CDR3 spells CASTLTAGTGYNEQFF. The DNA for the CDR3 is TGTGCCAGCACCTTAACCGCCGGGACAGGGTACAATGAGCAGTTCTTC.

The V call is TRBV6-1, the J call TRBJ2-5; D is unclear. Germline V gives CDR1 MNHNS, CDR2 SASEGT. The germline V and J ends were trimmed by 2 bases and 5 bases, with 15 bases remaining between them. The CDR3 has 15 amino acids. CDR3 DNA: TGTGCCAGCAGTGAAATTTCCAGGCCGAGGGAGACCCAGTACTTC. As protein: CASSEISRPRETQYF.

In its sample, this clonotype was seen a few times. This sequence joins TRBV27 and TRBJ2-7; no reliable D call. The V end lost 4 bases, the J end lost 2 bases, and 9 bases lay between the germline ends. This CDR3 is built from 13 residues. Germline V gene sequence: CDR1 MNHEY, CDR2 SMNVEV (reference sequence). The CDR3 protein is CASSSLYTYEQYF. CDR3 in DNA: TGTGCCAGCAGTTCACTCTACACCTACGAGCAGTACTTC.

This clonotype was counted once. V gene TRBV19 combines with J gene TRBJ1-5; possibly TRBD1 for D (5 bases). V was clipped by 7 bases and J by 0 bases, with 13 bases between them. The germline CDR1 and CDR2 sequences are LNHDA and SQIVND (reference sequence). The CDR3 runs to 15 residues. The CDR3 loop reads CASITGFNSNQPQHF. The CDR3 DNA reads TGTGCCAGTATCACAGGTTTCAATAGCAATCAGCCCCAGCATTTT.

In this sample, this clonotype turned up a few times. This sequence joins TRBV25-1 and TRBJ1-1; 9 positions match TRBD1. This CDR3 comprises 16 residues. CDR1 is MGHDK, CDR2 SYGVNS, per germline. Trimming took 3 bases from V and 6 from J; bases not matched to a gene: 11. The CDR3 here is CASSDLDRGFIAEAFF. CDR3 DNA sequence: TGTGCCAGCAGTGACCTGGACAGGGGATTTATCGCTGAAGCTTTCTTT.

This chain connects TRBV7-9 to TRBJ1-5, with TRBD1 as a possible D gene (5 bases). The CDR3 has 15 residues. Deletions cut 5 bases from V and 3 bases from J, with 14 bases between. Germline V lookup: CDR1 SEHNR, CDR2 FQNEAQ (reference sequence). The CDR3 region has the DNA TGTGCCAGCAGCGAAGGGGCCGAACTCAATCAGCCCCAGCATTTT. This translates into CASSEGAELNQPQHF.

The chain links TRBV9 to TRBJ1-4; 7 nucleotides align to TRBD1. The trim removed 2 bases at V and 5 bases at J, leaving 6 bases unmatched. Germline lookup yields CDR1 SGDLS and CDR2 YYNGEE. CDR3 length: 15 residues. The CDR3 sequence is CASSVTGAGNEKLFF. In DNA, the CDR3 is TGTGCCAGCAGCGTCACAGGGGCGGGAAATGAAAAACTGTTTTTT. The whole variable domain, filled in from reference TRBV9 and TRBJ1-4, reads DSGVTQTPKHLITATGQRVTLRCSPRSGDLSVYWYQQSLDQGLQFLIQYYNGEERAKGNILERFSAQQFPDLHSELNLSSLELGDSALYFCASSVTGAGNEKLFFGSGTQLSVL.

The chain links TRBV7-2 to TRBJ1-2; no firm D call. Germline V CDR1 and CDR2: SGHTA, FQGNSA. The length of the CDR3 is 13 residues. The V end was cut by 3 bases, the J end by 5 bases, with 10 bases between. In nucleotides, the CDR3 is TGTGCCAGCAGCTTGGCCAGGCGGTATGGCTACACCTTC. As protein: CASSLARRYGYTF.

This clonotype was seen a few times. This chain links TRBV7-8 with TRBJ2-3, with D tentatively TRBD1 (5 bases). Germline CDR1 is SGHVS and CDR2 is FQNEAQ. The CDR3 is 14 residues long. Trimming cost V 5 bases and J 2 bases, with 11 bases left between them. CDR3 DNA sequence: TGTGCCAGCAGCGTGACAGATTACACAGATACGCAGTATTTT. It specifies CASSVTDYTDTQYF.

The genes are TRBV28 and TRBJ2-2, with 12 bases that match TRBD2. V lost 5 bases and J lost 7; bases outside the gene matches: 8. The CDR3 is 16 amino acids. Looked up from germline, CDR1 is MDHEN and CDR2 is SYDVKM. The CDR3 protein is CASSPGLAGKVGELFF. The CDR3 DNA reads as TGTGCCAGCAGTCCCGGACTAGCGGGAAAGGTCGGGGAGCTGTTTTTT.

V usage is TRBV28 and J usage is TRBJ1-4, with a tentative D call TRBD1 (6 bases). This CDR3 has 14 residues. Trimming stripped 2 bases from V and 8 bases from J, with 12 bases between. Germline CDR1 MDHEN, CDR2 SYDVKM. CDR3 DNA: TGTGCCAGCAGTTTACCGGGGGCTGTCGAAAAACTGTTTTTT. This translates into CASSLPGAVEKLFF. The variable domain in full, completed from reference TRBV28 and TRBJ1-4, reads DVKVTQSSRYLVKRTGEKVFLECVQDMDHENMFWYRQDPGLGLRLIYFSYDVKMKEKGDIPEGYSVSREKKERFSLILESASTNQTSMYLCASSLPGAVEKLFFGSGTQLSVL.

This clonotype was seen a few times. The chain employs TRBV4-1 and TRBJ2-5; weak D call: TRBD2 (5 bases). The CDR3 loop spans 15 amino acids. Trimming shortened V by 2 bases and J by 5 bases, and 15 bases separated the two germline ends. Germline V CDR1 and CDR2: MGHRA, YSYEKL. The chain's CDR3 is CASSQRGEPGETQYF. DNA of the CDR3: TGCGCCAGCAGCCAAAGAGGCGAACCGGGGGAGACCCAGTACTTC.

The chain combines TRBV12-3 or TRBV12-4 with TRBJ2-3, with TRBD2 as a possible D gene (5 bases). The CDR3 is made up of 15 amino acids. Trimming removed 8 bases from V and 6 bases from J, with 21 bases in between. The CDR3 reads CASSGLRGPADTQYF. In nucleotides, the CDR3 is TGTGCCAGCTCCGGCCTTCGAGGGCCGGCGGATACGCAGTATTTT.

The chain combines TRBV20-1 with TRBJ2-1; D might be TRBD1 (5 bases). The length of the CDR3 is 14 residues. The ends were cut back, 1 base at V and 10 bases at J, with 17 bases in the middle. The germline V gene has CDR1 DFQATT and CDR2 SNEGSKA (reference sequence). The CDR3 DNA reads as TGCAGTGCTAGAGTTTGGAAATGGGGCCAGGAGCAGTTCTTC. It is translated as CSARVWKWGQEQFF.

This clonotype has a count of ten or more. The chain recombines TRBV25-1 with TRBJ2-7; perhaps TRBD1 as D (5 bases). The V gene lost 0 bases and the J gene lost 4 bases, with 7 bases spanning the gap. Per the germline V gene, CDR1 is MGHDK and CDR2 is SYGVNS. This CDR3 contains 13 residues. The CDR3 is CASSEYKGYEQYF. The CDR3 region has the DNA TGTGCCAGCAGTGAATACAAGGGGTACGAGCAGTACTTC.

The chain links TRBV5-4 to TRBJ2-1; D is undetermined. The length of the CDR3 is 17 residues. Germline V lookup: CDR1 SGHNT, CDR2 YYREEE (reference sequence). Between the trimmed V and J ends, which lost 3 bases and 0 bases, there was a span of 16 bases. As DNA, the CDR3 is TGTGCCAGCAGCTGGATGGGTATGGGCAGCTCCTACAATGAGCAGTTCTTC. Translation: CASSWMGMGSSYNEQFF.

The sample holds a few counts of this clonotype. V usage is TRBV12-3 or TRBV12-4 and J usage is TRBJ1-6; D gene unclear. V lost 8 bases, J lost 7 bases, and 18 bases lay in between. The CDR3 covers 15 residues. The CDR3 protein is CASVTGLTENSPLHF. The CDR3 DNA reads TGTGCCAGCGTTACCGGTCTCACAGAGAATTCACCCCTCCACTTT.

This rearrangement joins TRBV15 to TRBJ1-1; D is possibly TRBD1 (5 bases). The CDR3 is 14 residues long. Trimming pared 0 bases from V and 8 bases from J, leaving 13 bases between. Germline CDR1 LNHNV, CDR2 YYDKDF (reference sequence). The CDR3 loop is CATSRDWGRPEAFF. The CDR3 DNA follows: TGTGCCACCAGCAGAGATTGGGGGAGGCCAGAAGCTTTCTTT.

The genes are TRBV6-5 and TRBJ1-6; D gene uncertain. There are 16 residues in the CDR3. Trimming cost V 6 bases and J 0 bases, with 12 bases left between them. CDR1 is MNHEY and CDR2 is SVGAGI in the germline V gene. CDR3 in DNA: TGTGCCAGCAGCCACGGACGGAGCTCCTATAATTCACCCCTCCACTTT. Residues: CASSHGRSSYNSPLHF.

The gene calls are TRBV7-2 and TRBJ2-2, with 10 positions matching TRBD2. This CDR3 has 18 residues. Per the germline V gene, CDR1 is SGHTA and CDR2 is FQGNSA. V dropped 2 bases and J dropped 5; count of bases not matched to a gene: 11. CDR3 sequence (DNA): TGTGCCAGCAGCTTAAAGGTCCTAGCGGGAGTAGGAACCGGGGAGCTGTTTTTT. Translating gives CASSLKVLAGVGTGELFF. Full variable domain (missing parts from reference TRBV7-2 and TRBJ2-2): GAGVSQSPSNKVTEKGKDVELRCDPISGHTALYWYRQSLGQGLEFLIYFQGNSAPDKSGLPSDRFSAERTGGSVSTLTIQRTQQEDSAVYLCASSLKVLAGVGTGELFFGEGSRLTVL.

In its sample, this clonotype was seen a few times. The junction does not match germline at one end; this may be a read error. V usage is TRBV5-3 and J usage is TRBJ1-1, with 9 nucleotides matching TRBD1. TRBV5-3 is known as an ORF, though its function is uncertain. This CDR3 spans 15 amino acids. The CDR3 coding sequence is TGTGCCAGCAGCTTGGGACAGGGTTTTTACACTGAAGCTTTCTTT. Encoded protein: CASSLGQGFYTEAFF.